This paragraph reports one T cell receptor (beta chain). The primer mix had 60 Vbeta and 13 Jbeta primers. Libraries were prepared by immunoSEQ multiplex PCR; TCRdb keeps only in-frame clonotypes and omits some of them. This sample lists 100,000 to 150,000 clones; its ten largest clones have over 1.5%. Healthy bone marrow donors made up the cohort. This entry is derived from a study of cytomegalovirus exposure and HLA in healthy donors. The overall study: Early release data held 80 million to 100 million unique TCRs from HLA-typed donors.

This CDR3 has 12 amino acids. Germline trimming cut 6 bases from V and 7 bases from J; bases unmatched to any gene: 4. Germline CDR1 MNHNS, CDR2 SASEGT. The sequencing input was PBMCs. This clonotype was obtained from a man between 18 and 35 years old in good health and CMV-seronegative. The rearrangement uses TRBV6-1 and TRBJ1-1; 8 positions match TRBD1. The CDR3 loop reads CASRDRANEAFF. The CDR3 DNA reads TGTGCCAGCAGGGACAGGGCTAATGAAGCTTTCTTT.